A single sample gave rise to the 31 T cell receptor beta chains below, sequenced in a study of human thymus T cells. Libraries were prepared by immunoSEQ multiplex PCR; TCRdb keeps only in-frame clonotypes and omits some of them. The top ten hold nearly 6% of the sample, which has tens of thousands of clones, 94% seen once. Sequencing was done on a sample of blood. These receptors all stem from a boy in the first two years of life with a congenital heart defect but otherwise immunologically healthy.

The genes are TRBV5-6 and TRBJ1-4; 7 nucleotides agree with TRBD1. V dropped 3 bases and J dropped 4; count of bases not matched to a gene: 9. CDR1 SGHDT and CDR2 YYEEEE come from the germline V gene. The length of the CDR3 is 16 residues. CDR3 nucleotide sequence: TGTGCCAGCAGCTCGATGGACCGGGACAGTAATGAAAAACTGTTTTTT. Its translation is CASSSMDRDSNEKLFF. Looking up the rest from reference TRBV5-6 and TRBJ1-4 gives the full variable domain: DAGVTQSPTHLIKTRGQQVTLRCSPKSGHDTVSWYQQALGQGPQFIFQYYEEEERQRGNFPDRFSGHQFPNYSSELNVNALLLGDSALYLCASSSMDRDSNEKLFFGSGTQLSVL.

V gene TRBV5-6 combines with J gene TRBJ2-3; TRBD2 aligns across 7 bases. V lost 8 bases and J lost 5; bases outside the gene matches: 17. CDR1 is SGHDT and CDR2 is YYEEEE in the germline V gene. The CDR3 runs 16 residues. The CDR3 DNA reads as TGTGCCAGTGGCCCGGGTAGCGGGTACGGTATAGATACGCAGTATTTT. Translated: CASGPGSGYGIDTQYF.

The chain employs TRBV5-6 and TRBJ1-1; the D gene is possibly TRBD1 (5 bases). The CDR3 runs 14 residues. Deletions cut 4 bases from V and 4 bases from J, with 14 bases between. Germline V CDR1 and CDR2: SGHDT, YYEEEE. This CDR3 is CASSPRGVGTEAFF. The CDR3, as DNA: TGTGCCAGCAGCCCCCGGGGCGTAGGCACTGAAGCTTTCTTT.

This rearrangement joins TRBV5-4 to TRBJ2-4; TRBD2 is a possible D gene (5 bases). V lost 4 bases, J lost 0 bases, and 14 bases lay in between. Germline-derived CDR1 and CDR2 are SGHNT and YYREEE (reference sequence). The CDR3 contains 16 residues. This CDR3 is CASSQWEPLAKNIQYF. The CDR3 DNA follows: TGTGCCAGCAGCCAATGGGAGCCCTTAGCCAAAAACATTCAGTACTTC.

The count of this clone is one. CDR3 bases: TGTGCCAGCAGTTACTCGAAAGGGGTGAACACTGAAGCTTTCTTT. Amino acids: CASSYSKGVNTEAFF. The chain is built from TRBV6-5 and TRBJ1-1, with TRBD1 as a possible D gene (5 bases). Germline CDR1 reads MNHEY; CDR2 reads SVGAGI. V lost 0 bases and J 0 bases, leaving 8 bases between the germline ends. CDR3 length equals 15 residues.

The chain joins TRBV6-6 to TRBJ1-4; 7 bases line up with TRBD1. The CDR3 is 15 amino acids. J lost 7 bases, V lost 0 bases, and 5 bases had no gene match. Per the germline V gene, CDR1 is MNHNY and CDR2 is SVGAGI (reference sequence). DNA for the CDR3: TGTGCCAGCAGTTACTCGAGGGGGCGCTTTGAAAAACTGTTTTTT. It encodes CASSYSRGRFEKLFF.

V gene TRBV9 combines with J gene TRBJ2-3, with 11 nucleotides matching TRBD2. V dropped 4 bases and J dropped 1; count of bases not matched to a gene: 2. CDR1 and CDR2 (germline): SGDLS, YYNGEE. CDR3 length: 15 amino acids. The CDR3 region is CASSLGLAGTDTQYF. The CDR3 bases are TGTGCCAGCAGCTTGGGACTAGCGGGCACAGATACGCAGTATTTT. Full variable domain (rest looked up from reference TRBV9 and TRBJ2-3): DSGVTQTPKHLITATGQRVTLRCSPRSGDLSVYWYQQSLDQGLQFLIQYYNGEERAKGNILERFSAQQFPDLHSELNLSSLELGDSALYFCASSLGLAGTDTQYFGPGTRLTVL.

This clone appeared a single time. The chain couples TRBV5-8 to TRBJ1-4; tentative D call: TRBD1 (6 bases). The CDR3 length is 14 residues. Germline CDR1 is SGHTS and CDR2 is YDEGEE. V was trimmed by 6 bases and J by 4 bases, leaving 13 bases between them. This chain's CDR3 is CASTVDRLNEKLFF. The CDR3 coding sequence is TGTGCCAGCACCGTGGACAGACTTAATGAAAAACTGTTTTTT.

This chain links TRBV6-5 with TRBJ2-5; D is undetermined. The CDR3 is made up of 16 amino acids. V was cut by 2 bases and J by 4 bases, with 17 bases left in between. Per germline, CDR1 MNHEY and CDR2 SVGAGI. As DNA, the CDR3 is TGTGCCAGCAGTTACAAAGGCCTAGGGTTGGGAGAGACCCAGTACTTC. This gives the protein CASSYKGLGLGETQYF.

The chain has TRBV7-2 and TRBJ2-3; D ambiguous. This CDR3 contains 13 residues. The V gene's germline CDR1 is SGHTA and CDR2 FQGNSA. Trimming cost V 1 base and J 1 base, with 3 bases left between them. The CDR3 sequence is CASSLGGTDTQYF. The CDR3 DNA is TGTGCCAGCAGCTTAGGGGGCACAGATACGCAGTATTTT.

J is TRBJ2-3 and V is TRBV30; TRBD2 agrees at 14 bases. CDR1 GTSNPN and CDR2 SVGIG come from the germline V gene (reference sequence). This CDR3 spans 16 amino acids. The V gene end was trimmed by 2 bases and the J gene end by 3 bases; junction bases not matched to a gene: 4. The CDR3 protein is CAWSHRLAGGTDTQYF. Written as DNA, the CDR3 is TGTGCCTGGAGTCACCGACTAGCGGGGGGGACAGATACGCAGTATTTT.

V and J are TRBV29-1 and TRBJ2-7; D not resolved. CDR3 length: 14 amino acids. Germline V gene lookup returns CDR1 SQVTM and CDR2 ANQGSEA. V lost 7 bases and J lost 0, with 16 bases in between. The CDR3 DNA sequence: TGCAGCGCCCCACACTGTGCCCCCTCCTACGAGCAGTACTTC. It specifies CSAPHCAPSYEQYF.

The chain combines TRBV10-3 with TRBJ2-1; 7 positions match TRBD2. The trim removed 3 bases at V and 7 bases at J, leaving 6 bases unmatched. Germline V gives CDR1 ENHRY, CDR2 SYGVKD. The CDR3 has 14 amino acids. CDR3 DNA sequence: TGTGCCATCAGTGATGTTGGACTAGTTAATGAGCAGTTCTTC. It translates to CAISDVGLVNEQFF.

This chain links TRBV4-1 with TRBJ2-3; the D gene is possibly TRBD2 (7 bases). Deletions cut 4 bases from V and 0 bases from J, with 17 bases between. CDR1 and CDR2 (germline): MGHRA, YSYEKL. The length of the CDR3 is 17 residues. CDR3 in DNA: TGCGCCAGCAGCCTAGGGGGGGTAAGGTCTAGCACAGATACGCAGTATTTT. Translated: CASSLGGVRSSTDTQYF.

This sequence joins TRBV21-1 and TRBJ2-1. TRBV21-1 is assigned pseudogene status. The CDR3 runs to 20 residues. The CDR3 loop is CASSKALTGLGLRVINEQFF. In nucleotides, the CDR3 is TGTGCCAGCAGCAAAGCGCTCACAGGTTTGGGTTTGAGGGTTATTAATGAGCAGTTCTTC.

V usage is TRBV19 and J usage is TRBJ2-2; D uncertain. The V end lost 7 bases, the J end lost 4 bases, and 10 bases lay between the germline ends. The length of the CDR3 is 13 residues. CDR1 and CDR2 (germline): LNHDA, SQIVND (reference sequence). CDR3 loop: CASNPDPTGELFF. CDR3 nucleotides: TGTGCCAGTAACCCGGACCCCACCGGGGAGCTGTTTTTT.

The chain combines TRBV19 with TRBJ2-3; TRBD1 matches at 9 bases. Trimming cost V 10 bases and J 6 bases; bases outside gene matches: 11. This CDR3 is 14 amino acids long. CDR1 and CDR2 from the germline V gene are LNHDA and SQIVND (reference sequence). The CDR3 coding sequence is TGTGCCACCCACGACAGGGGGGGCGCGGATACGCAGTATTTT. Residues: CATHDRGGADTQYF.

This clone occurred once. The rearrangement uses TRBV6-1 and TRBJ1-1, with D maybe TRBD1 (5 bases). Germline-derived CDR1 and CDR2 are MNHNS and SASEGT. The CDR3 is 19 amino acids. V lost 4 bases and J lost 0, with 24 bases in between. As DNA, the CDR3 is TGTGCCAGCAGTGGACCCTCGGGCAGGGCTGGAGGCCTGAACACTGAAGCTTTCTTT. Protein sequence: CASSGPSGRAGGLNTEAFF.

This rearrangement joins TRBV7-2 to TRBJ2-7, with 10 positions matching TRBD2. V was pared by 1 base and J by 1 base, with 1 base of the junction left unmatched. The CDR3 sequence is 15 residues long. Germline loops: CDR1 SGHTA, CDR2 FQGNSA. The CDR3 here is CASSLGTSGSYEQYF. The CDR3 DNA reads TGTGCCAGCAGCTTAGGGACTAGCGGTTCCTACGAGCAGTACTTC.

J is TRBJ1-5 and V is TRBV6-1; TRBD1 might be the D (5 bases). The ends were cut back, 2 bases at V and 10 bases at J, with 18 bases in the middle. CDR3 length equals 15 residues. The germline gives CDR1 MNHNS, CDR2 SASEGT. The CDR3 is CASSEFGAGIDPQHF. In DNA, the CDR3 is TGTGCCAGCAGTGAATTTGGGGCAGGTATCGACCCCCAGCATTTT.

The CDR3 DNA sequence: TGTGCCATCAGTGCCACAGGACAGGGGCTCGGAAACACCATATATTTT. Its translation: CAISATGQGLGNTIYF. The chain has TRBV10-3 and TRBJ1-3; 9 nucleotides align to TRBD1. This CDR3 contains 16 residues. V lost 4 bases, J lost 4 bases, and 8 bases stayed unmatched. In germline, CDR1 is ENHRY, CDR2 SYGVKD.

J is TRBJ2-7 and V is TRBV19; D not certain. V was trimmed by 2 bases and J by 3 bases, leaving 11 bases between them. The germline V gene has CDR1 LNHDA and CDR2 SQIVND (reference sequence). This CDR3 has 14 amino acids. CDR3 region: CASSIYHLGYEQYF. DNA of the CDR3: TGTGCCAGTAGTATATACCACCTTGGCTACGAGCAGTACTTC.

V usage is TRBV28 and J usage is TRBJ2-2; D possibly corresponds to TRBD1 (6 bases). This CDR3 spans 16 amino acids. Germline V gives CDR1 MDHEN, CDR2 SYDVKM. Trimming removed 6 bases from V and 0 bases from J, with 14 bases in between. The CDR3 is CASRPRQAPNTGELFF. In DNA, the CDR3 is TGTGCCAGCAGACCCCGACAGGCACCGAACACCGGGGAGCTGTTTTTT.

Only one count was recorded for this clone. V usage is TRBV7-9 and J usage is TRBJ2-7; 10 bases are shared with TRBD2. The V gene end was trimmed by 4 bases and the J gene end by 3 bases; junction bases not matched to a gene: 6. Germline V gene lookup returns CDR1 SEHNR and CDR2 FQNEAQ (reference sequence). The CDR3 is 15 residues long. The CDR3 is CASSSIAGGLYEQYF. CDR3 coding DNA: TGTGCCAGCAGCTCCATAGCGGGAGGCCTCTACGAGCAGTACTTC.

As to this clone: The germline gene is not matched at one end of the junction; a read error may be the cause. The chain links TRBV4-1 to TRBJ2-7; the match to TRBD1 covers 9 bases. The CDR3 covers 11 residues. CDR1 is MGHRA, CDR2 YSYEKL, per germline. The CDR3 region has the DNA TGCGCCAGCAGCCAAGTCGGGACAGGGCGTTTC. Its protein product is CASSQVGTGRF.

The chain joins TRBV5-6 to TRBJ2-1; 8 bases line up with TRBD2. The CDR3 spans 15 residues. The trim removed 5 bases at V and 4 bases at J, leaving 8 bases unmatched. The germline V gene has CDR1 SGHDT and CDR2 YYEEEE. The CDR3 DNA sequence: TGTGCCAGCAGGTCGATAGCGGGATCTTACAATGAGCAGTTCTTC. Its translation: CASRSIAGSYNEQFF. Complete variable domain (other parts from reference TRBV5-6 and TRBJ2-1): DAGVTQSPTHLIKTRGQQVTLRCSPKSGHDTVSWYQQALGQGPQFIFQYYEEEERQRGNFPDRFSGHQFPNYSSELNVNALLLGDSALYLCASRSIAGSYNEQFFGPGTRLTVL.

This rearrangement joins TRBV7-2 to TRBJ2-1, with D maybe TRBD1 (6 bases). The CDR3 runs 16 residues. V was cut by 5 bases and J by 0 bases, with 14 bases left in between. The germline V gene has CDR1 SGHTA and CDR2 FQGNSA. The CDR3 protein is CASSTRRGSSYNEQFF. CDR3 bases: TGTGCCAGCAGCACCCGAAGGGGGAGCTCCTACAATGAGCAGTTCTTC.

The chain carries TRBV5-4 and TRBJ2-5, with D tentatively TRBD1 or TRBD2 (7 bases each). This CDR3 has 13 amino acids. Germline-derived CDR1 and CDR2 are SGHNT and YYREEE (reference sequence). Trimming stripped 5 bases from V and 3 bases from J, with 11 bases between. CDR3 sequence (DNA): TGTGCCAGCAGAAGCGGGACAGAAGAGACCCAGTACTTC. It encodes CASRSGTEETQYF.

Of note for this clone: A junction boundary mismatches the germline segment, possibly from a read error. J is TRBJ2-7 and V is TRBV27; 12 nucleotides match TRBD2. CDR1 MNHEY and CDR2 SMNVEV come from the germline V gene (reference sequence). The CDR3 length is 14 residues. The DNA for the CDR3 is TGTGCCAGCAGTGCAGGACTAGCGGGATCCGTTGCTAACTTC. This codes for CASSAGLAGSVANF.

Here the CDR3 reads CASSYSGGLNEQFF. The CDR3 nucleotides read TGTGCCAGCAGTTACTCGGGGGGGTTGAATGAGCAGTTCTTC. V and J are TRBV6-5 and TRBJ2-1; 7 nucleotides agree with TRBD2. V trimming: 0 bases; J trimming: 7 bases; junction bases outside the gene matches: 3. In germline, CDR1 is MNHEY, CDR2 SVGAGI. CDR3 length: 14 amino acids.

The chain couples TRBV5-5 to TRBJ1-1; 7 bases map to TRBD1. V gave up 2 bases and J gave up 2 bases; unmatched junction bases: 9. The germline V gene has CDR1 SGHKS and CDR2 YYEKEE (reference sequence). The CDR3 contains 16 residues. CDR3 DNA: TGTGCCAGCAGCTTATACCGGACAGGTACTAACACTGAAGCTTTCTTT. It yields the protein CASSLYRTGTNTEAFF.